Reported below is one T cell receptor (beta chain). Its antigen is not identified. The assay was run at deep level. Libraries were prepared by immunoSEQ multiplex PCR; TCRdb keeps only in-frame clonotypes and omits some of them. The repertoire has almost 750,000 clones, approximately 77% of them found once; the top ten carry over 1.5%. The sample belongs to a study of shared clonotypes between healthy human individuals. Study-wide results and caveats: Having only a few donors restricted how much genetic and exposure-history diversity was captured.

Naive CD4+ cells were CD45RA-selected; the remaining cells were memory. Sequencing was carried out using memory CD4+ T cells sorted from blood. The subset was: CD45RA-negative fraction. This TCR was sampled from a woman in her thirties in good health.

CDR3 in amino acids: CSVVYGQDYSGNTIYF. CDR3 sequence (DNA): TGCAGCGTTGTATATGGTCAGGACTACTCTGGAAACACCATATATTTT. V and J are TRBV29-1 and TRBJ1-3; no firm D call. Germline lookup yields CDR1 SQVTM and CDR2 ANQGSEA. With 4 bases removed from V and 0 bases from J, the gap between germline ends came to 16 bases. This CDR3 contains 16 residues.